The sequence of this T cell receptor beta chain was determined in a study of radiotherapy plus CTLA-4 blockade in lung cancer. About the research overall: Objective response was observed in around a sixth of patients, and disease control in 31%.

Here immunoSEQ multiplex PCR was the method, and the copy in TCRdb shows in-frame clones only, minus some. The sample carries tens of thousands of clones, roughly 80% recorded once. The study, taken as a whole, reports: Blood saw expansion of tumor-derived TCR clones after radiotherapy plus ipilimumab.

The germline CDR1 and CDR2 sequences are LNHDA and SQIVND (reference sequence). Unmatched junction bases numbered 5, after V lost 5 bases and J lost 4 bases. The CDR3 runs to 14 residues. Concerning this clone itself: Its specificity is unknown.

This clonotype was sampled from a human donor with non-small cell lung cancer who had a partial response to radiotherapy plus ipilimumab. This specimen was peripheral blood, taken from a patient treated with radiotherapy plus ipilimumab. The J gene is TRBJ2-7, the V gene TRBV19, with 10 bases fitting TRBD1. The CDR3 spells CASSSTGGQYEQYF. The CDR3 nucleotides are TGTGCCAGTAGTTCGACAGGGGGCCAGTACGAGCAGTACTTC.